These T cell receptor beta chains were read from a single sample in a study of blood T cell repertoires in COVID-19. The data were produced by immunoSEQ multiplex PCR, yet TCRdb's version contains in-frame clones alone and is incomplete. The data contain 120,000 or so clones, around 91% of them singletons. The sequenced sample consisted of peripheral blood. All receptors come from a woman aged 55-69 years with COVID-19, enrolled during active disease. CDR3s include the opening cysteine and the closing phenylalanine or tryptophan. A D gene is named only where the DNA matches it firmly.

d_call	j_call	v_call	cdr3_aa	cdr3_nt
NA	TRBJ2-3	TRBV7-2	CASSYGGDTQYF	TGTGCCAGCAGTTACGGGGGAGATACGCAGTATTTT
NA	TRBJ2-3	TRBV5-1	CASRNRTGRADTQYF	TGCGCCAGCCGCAACCGGACAGGGAGGGCAGATACGCAGTATTTT
NA	TRBJ1-2	TRBV11-1	CASSLSGGVGYGYTF	TGTGCCAGCAGCCTGAGTGGGGGGGTCGGCTATGGCTACACCTTC
NA	TRBJ1-2	TRBV9	CASTTGSYGYTF	TGTGCCAGCACAACAGGATCCTATGGCTACACCTTC
NA	TRBJ1-1	TRBV5-4	CASSLLTVQPEAFF	TGTGCCAGCAGCTTACTGACAGTGCAGCCTGAAGCTTTCTTT
NA	TRBJ1-4	TRBV30	CAWSLAGAIVYEKLFF	TGTGCCTGGAGCTTAGCGGGGGCTATTGTGTATGAAAAACTGTTTTTT
NA	TRBJ2-5	TRBV2	CASSPRGETQYF	TGTGCCAGCAGTCCAAGAGGGGAGACCCAGTACTTC
NA	TRBJ1-6	TRBV7-9	CASRKGGGNSPLHF	TGTGCCAGCAGAAAAGGGGGAGGGAATTCACCCCTCCACTTT
NA	TRBJ1-4	TRBV3-1/TRBV3-2	CASSQDSTSDDEKLFF	TGTGCCAGCAGCCAAGATAGCACGTCAGATGATGAAAAACTGTTTTTT
TRBD2	TRBJ2-7	TRBV2	CASSRLAGGPGEQYF	TGTGCCAGCAGTAGACTAGCGGGGGGCCCCGGCGAGCAGTACTTC
NA	TRBJ1-2	TRBV6-5	CASSNIHYGYTF	TGTGCCAGCAGCAACATCCACTATGGCTACACCTTC
NA	TRBJ2-2	TRBV7-6	CASSLDWVTGELFF	TGTGCCAGCAGCCTGGACTGGGTTACGGGGGAGCTGTTTTTT
TRBD2	TRBJ2-1	TRBV7-3	CASSLTSGGYNEQFF	TGTGCCAGCAGCTTAACTAGCGGGGGGTACAATGAGCAGTTCTTC
NA	TRBJ2-3	TRBV6-1	CASSEAKVGAFTDTQYF	TGTGCCAGCAGTGAAGCGAAGGTGGGCGCTTTTACAGATACGCAGTATTTT
NA	TRBJ1-1	TRBV2	CATTLYQGPEAFF	TGTGCCACCACTCTTTATCAGGGCCCTGAAGCTTTCTTT
NA	TRBJ2-2	TRBV6-2/TRBV6-3	CASSVSFPGELFF	TGTGCCAGCAGTGTTAGTTTCCCCGGGGAGCTGTTTTTT
NA	TRBJ1-2	TRBV11-2	CASTTEIGDGYTF	TGTGCCAGCACCACCGAGATAGGGGATGGCTACACCTTC
NA	TRBJ2-1	TRBV10-3	CAITIGDEQFF	TGTGCCATCACTATCGGGGATGAGCAGTTCTTC